Following are 15 T cell receptor beta chains from one sample sequenced in a study of CD8 T cells in Susac syndrome. cDNA came from around 0.5 to 1 ug RNA primed by random hexamers. TCRdb re-analysed the immunoSEQ multiplex PCR reads in MiXCR, keeping a single row per CDR3 protein. The sample holds 100,000 to 150,000 distinct CDR3 sequences, about 96% seen once. What was sequenced was CD4+ T cells from PBMCs. The receptors stem from a human donor in good health.

The V gene is TRBV20-1, the J gene TRBJ1-1, with D possibly being TRBD1 (6 bases). V was cut by 5 bases and J by 6 bases, with 13 bases left in between. The CDR3 consists of 12 residues. CDR1 is DFQATT and CDR2 is SNEGSKA in the germline V gene (reference sequence). In nucleotides, the CDR3 is TGCAGTGCTGGACAGCCAAGGTCTGAAGCTTTCTTT. It codes for CSAGQPRSEAFF.

This chain uses TRBV19 with TRBJ2-7, with 10 positions matching TRBD2. CDR1 and CDR2 (germline): LNHDA, SQIVND (reference sequence). This CDR3 is 16 amino acids long. Trimming took 1 base from V and 5 from J; bases not matched to a gene: 8. CDR3 DNA: TGTGCCAGTAGTATAGCACCCGGGCTAGCGGGAGACGAGCAGTACTTC. Protein sequence: CASSIAPGLAGDEQYF.

The chain combines TRBV28 with TRBJ2-7, with D possibly being TRBD1 or TRBD2 (5 bases each). Germline assignment: CDR1 MDHEN and CDR2 SYDVKM. There are 16 residues in the CDR3. Trimming stripped 3 bases from V and 9 bases from J, with 24 bases between. CDR3 nucleotide sequence: TGTGCCAGCAGTTTGAGTCCGGGACGGGCATTACGTGTGCAGTACTTC. Translating gives CASSLSPGRALRVQYF. The full variable domain, rest sourced from reference TRBV28 and TRBJ2-7, is DVKVTQSSRYLVKRTGEKVFLECVQDMDHENMFWYRQDPGLGLRLIYFSYDVKMKEKGDIPEGYSVSREKKERFSLILESASTNQTSMYLCASSLSPGRALRVQYFGPGTRLTVT.

The rearrangement links TRBV29-1 to TRBJ2-7, with 7 bases that match TRBD1. V shed 4 bases and J 3 bases; nucleotides not matched to a gene: 3. CDR3 length: 12 amino acids. CDR1 and CDR2 (germline): SQVTM, ANQGSEA. This chain's CDR3 is CSVGQGNYEQYF. The CDR3 nucleotides are TGCAGCGTTGGACAGGGCAACTACGAGCAGTACTTC.

The V call is TRBV29-1, the J call TRBJ1-1; D may be TRBD1 (6 bases). With 3 bases removed from V and 0 bases from J, the gap between germline ends came to 11 bases. The CDR3 totals 14 residues. Germline V gene data show CDR1 as SQVTM and CDR2 as ANQGSEA. The CDR3 spells CSVEYGQMNTEAFF. The CDR3 bases are TGCAGCGTTGAGTACGGACAGATGAACACTGAAGCTTTCTTT. Looking up the rest from reference TRBV29-1 and TRBJ1-1 gives the full variable domain: SAVISQKPSRDICQRGTSLTIQCQVDSQVTMMFWYRQQPGQSLTLIATANQGSEATYESGFVIDKFPISRPNLTFSTLTVSNMSPEDSSIYLCSVEYGQMNTEAFFGQGTRLTVV.

V usage is TRBV11-2 and J usage is TRBJ2-4; a weak D match, TRBD2 (6 bases). The CDR3 is 15 amino acids. With 1 base removed from V and 5 bases from J, the gap between germline ends came to 12 bases. Looked up from germline, CDR1 is SGHAT and CDR2 is FQNNGV. CDR3 sequence (DNA): TGTGCCAGCAGCTTAGGTTCCGGGACTGAAAACATTCAGTACTTC. It codes for CASSLGSGTENIQYF.

This chain connects TRBV18 to TRBJ2-3, with 7 bases that match TRBD1. CDR3 length: 14 residues. J was trimmed by 4 bases and V by 3 bases; bases with no gene match: 4. Looked up from germline, CDR1 is KGHSH and CDR2 is LQKENI. This CDR3 reads CASSPGQVPDTQYF. CDR3 coding DNA: TGTGCCAGCTCACCCGGACAGGTCCCAGATACGCAGTATTTT.

The V gene is TRBV5-1, the J gene TRBJ2-1; D unresolved. Germline V gives CDR1 SGHRS, CDR2 YFSETQ. The CDR3 is 14 residues long. Trimming removed 1 base at V and 8 bases at J, with 13 bases between. The CDR3 here is CASSLPLSLDEQFF. CDR3 DNA sequence: TGCGCCAGCAGCTTGCCCCTCTCTTTGGATGAGCAGTTCTTC.

The chain carries TRBV7-9 and TRBJ1-4; D is unresolved. CDR1 is SEHNR, CDR2 FQNEAQ, per germline (reference sequence). Between the trimmed V and J ends, which lost 0 bases and 6 bases, there was a span of 14 bases. The CDR3 covers 16 residues. The CDR3 DNA follows: TGTGCCAGCAGCTTAGCGCGCTTCGGGCTTGATGAAAAACTGTTTTTT. It translates to CASSLARFGLDEKLFF.

This clonotype showed up just once. This chain links TRBV28 with TRBJ1-2; D not certain. The CDR3 is 12 amino acids. Between the trimmed V and J ends, which lost 4 bases and 4 bases, there was a span of 7 bases. CDR1 is MDHEN and CDR2 is SYDVKM in the germline V gene. This chain's CDR3 is CASSSRIYGYTF. CDR3 bases: TGTGCCAGCAGTTCACGGATCTATGGCTACACCTTC.

The V call is TRBV7-9, the J call TRBJ2-1, with 16 bases matching TRBD2. The CDR3 contains 15 residues. V trimming: 3 bases; J trimming: 8 bases; junction bases outside the gene matches: 1. Germline CDR1 is SEHNR and CDR2 is FQNEAQ (reference sequence). CDR3 coding DNA: TGTGCCAGCAGCTTGGGACTAGCGGGAGGGCATGAGCAGTTCTTC. Its translation: CASSLGLAGGHEQFF.

The chain links TRBV3-1 to TRBJ2-7, with D perhaps TRBD1 (6 bases). The V gene lost 0 bases and the J gene lost 5 bases, with 14 bases spanning the gap. This CDR3 contains 15 residues. Germline CDR1 is LGHDT and CDR2 is YNNKEL (reference sequence). The CDR3 DNA is TGTGCCAGCAGCCAAGATTGGACAGAGTCAGACGAGCAGTACTTC. Its translation is CASSQDWTESDEQYF.

V usage is TRBV18 and J usage is TRBJ2-4; 7 nucleotides match TRBD2. The germline CDR1 and CDR2 sequences are KGHSH and LQKENI. The V and J ends lost 6 bases and 1 base, in that order; junction bases with no gene match: 18. This CDR3 spans 19 amino acids. The CDR3 DNA follows: TGTGCCAGCTCGCCGATCCAGGGCGGCGGAGCGGGGGCCAAAAACATTCAGTACTTC. Translated: CASSPIQGGGAGAKNIQYF.

The chain has TRBV29-1 and TRBJ2-2, with TRBD2 matching over 13 bases. This CDR3 has 16 residues. Looked up from germline, CDR1 is SQVTM and CDR2 is ANQGSEA. With V trimmed by 7 bases and J by 4 bases, 9 bases remained unmatched. As DNA, the CDR3 is TGCAGCGCCGGGACTAGCGGGACCACCCGCACCGGGGAGCTGTTTTTT. Translation gives CSAGTSGTTRTGELFF.

The chain uses TRBV2 and TRBJ2-5, with D maybe TRBD2 (5 bases). V was clipped by 6 bases and J by 6 bases, with 14 bases between them. Germline-derived CDR1 and CDR2 are SNHLY and FYNNEI. The CDR3 covers 13 residues. CDR3 bases: TGTGCCAGCAGCGATACTAGAAGCAAGACCCAGTACTTC. It codes for CASSDTRSKTQYF.